A single sample is the source of the 19 T cell receptor beta chains below, sequenced in a study of T cell responses to AZD1222 COVID-19 vaccine. Some clones are missing from TCRdb's copy, which holds only in-frame ones; the method was immunoSEQ multiplex PCR. The sample lists 190,000 or so clones, 88% occurring once. The material sequenced was peripheral blood, taken 28 days after the second AZD1222 dose. The receptors come from an adult who received the AZD1222 COVID-19 vaccine.

This clone was picked up one time. The chain combines TRBV5-8 with TRBJ2-5; the D call may be TRBD1 or TRBD2 (5 bases each). This CDR3 comprises 15 residues. In germline, CDR1 is SGHTS, CDR2 YDEGEE. V lost 0 bases, J lost 7 bases, and 16 bases lay in between. The CDR3 here is CASSLARDAFRTQYF. The CDR3 DNA follows: TGTGCCAGCAGCTTGGCCAGGGACGCCTTCAGGACCCAGTACTTC.

The chain couples TRBV6-5 to TRBJ2-7; 7 bases align to TRBD1. There are 15 residues in the CDR3. Germline V gives CDR1 MNHEY, CDR2 SVGAGI. V shed 0 bases, J shed 4 bases, and the junction held 6 bases outside the gene matches. DNA for the CDR3: TGTGCCAGCAGTTACTCGGGGACAGTAACTTACGAGCAGTACTTC. Translating gives CASSYSGTVTYEQYF.

The V call is TRBV9, the J call TRBJ2-3; tentatively, D is TRBD2 (5 bases). Trimming removed 2 bases at V and 0 bases at J, with 7 bases between. From germline, CDR1 is SGDLS and CDR2 YYNGEE. This CDR3 spans 14 amino acids. The CDR3 DNA sequence: TGTGCCAGCAGCGTTCGGACTAGCACAGATACGCAGTATTTT. It encodes CASSVRTSTDTQYF.

The V and J genes are TRBV5-1 and TRBJ2-2; 8 bases map to TRBD1. Germline assignment: CDR1 SGHRS and CDR2 YFSETQ. V lost 1 base to trimming and J lost 4 bases; unmatched junction nucleotides: 0. The CDR3 totals 14 residues. The CDR3 bases are TGCGCCAGCAGCTTGACAGGGGGCACCGGGGAGCTGTTTTTT. Translation: CASSLTGGTGELFF.

V is TRBV3-1 (or the pseudogene TRBV3-2) and J is TRBJ2-1; D is unclear. V lost 2 bases, J lost 9 bases, and 11 bases lay in between. Looked up from germline, CDR1 is LGHDT and CDR2 is YNNKEL (reference sequence). The CDR3 length is 13 residues. The CDR3 loop is CASSQTKFGEQFF. CDR3 DNA sequence: TGTGCCAGCAGCCAAACGAAGTTTGGTGAGCAGTTCTTC.

This sequence joins TRBV5-1 and TRBJ2-1, with 10 bases identical to TRBD1. Germline CDR1 and CDR2: SGHRS and YFSETQ. The CDR3 totals 16 residues. V dropped 1 base and J dropped 13; count of bases not matched to a gene: 14. The CDR3, as DNA: TGCGCCAGCAGCTTGAGGGACAGGGGATCCCTAAGTTTACAGTTCTTC. Translated, it gives CASSLRDRGSLSLQFF.

This clone was observed once. The CDR3 protein is CASSSPGTGELFF. DNA for the CDR3: TGTGCCAGCAGTAGTCCGGGGACCGGGGAGCTGTTTTTT. The chain has TRBV7-2 and TRBJ2-2; TRBD2 is a possible D gene (5 bases). The CDR3 spans 13 residues. The V gene's germline CDR1 is SGHTA and CDR2 FQGNSA. V shed 6 bases and J shed 5 bases, with 10 bases lying between them.

V gene TRBV19 combines with J gene TRBJ2-1, with 7 bases fitting TRBD1. The CDR3 runs 15 residues. CDR1 and CDR2 (germline): LNHDA, SQIVND (reference sequence). V was clipped by 5 bases and J by 2 bases; unmatched bases: 6. The CDR3 loop is CASSPRDSPYNEQFF. The CDR3 nucleotides are TGTGCCAGTAGTCCCCGGGACAGCCCCTACAATGAGCAGTTCTTC. The full variable domain, with the rest looked up from reference TRBV19 and TRBJ2-1, is DGGITQSPKYLFRKEGQNVTLSCEQNLNHDAMYWYRQDPGQGLRLIYYSQIVNDFQKGDIAEGYSVSREKKESFPLTVTSAQKNPTAFYLCASSPRDSPYNEQFFGPGTRLTVL.

V and J are TRBV5-4 and TRBJ2-5, with D perhaps being TRBD1 or TRBD2 (5 bases each). The CDR3 is made up of 14 amino acids. V dropped 3 bases and J dropped 4 bases, with 13 bases sitting between them. Germline V CDR1 and CDR2: SGHNT, YYREEE (reference sequence). DNA for the CDR3: TGTGCCAGCAGCTCCCCGGGGCCAGGAGAGACCCAGTACTTC. Its translation is CASSSPGPGETQYF.

The chain employs TRBV2 and TRBJ2-7; TRBD2 matches at 8 bases. Germline CDR1 is SNHLY and CDR2 is FYNNEI. Trimming removed 6 bases from V and 2 bases from J; junction bases left unmatched: 6. The CDR3 has 14 amino acids. The CDR3: CASRTGLATYEQYF. CDR3 DNA sequence: TGTGCCAGCAGGACCGGACTAGCAACCTACGAGCAGTACTTC.

The gene calls are TRBV5-4 and TRBJ1-1; possibly TRBD1 for D (6 bases). The V end was cut by 4 bases, the J end by 5 bases, with 18 bases between. Looked up from germline, CDR1 is SGHNT and CDR2 is YYREEE (reference sequence). The CDR3 spans 15 residues. The DNA of the CDR3 is TGTGCCAGCAGCCCGCAAACAGGGTGGTCAACTGAAGCTTTCTTT. Translation: CASSPQTGWSTEAFF.

This chain connects TRBV5-1 to TRBJ1-1; 8 bases line up with TRBD1. Germline-derived CDR1 and CDR2 are SGHRS and YFSETQ. CDR3 size: 14 residues. V was pared by 4 bases and J by 5 bases, with 7 bases of the junction left unmatched. CDR3 residues: CASSPQGEGTEAFF. The CDR3 region has the DNA TGCGCCAGCAGCCCACAGGGGGAGGGGACTGAAGCTTTCTTT.

The CDR3 is CASSHGQGYEQYF. The CDR3 DNA follows: TGTGCCAGCAGCCATGGACAGGGCTACGAGCAGTACTTC. V usage is TRBV7-3 and J usage is TRBJ2-7; 8 nucleotides match TRBD1. Germline values: CDR1 SGHTA, CDR2 FQGTGA. The V gene end was trimmed by 5 bases and the J gene end by 3 bases; junction bases not matched to a gene: 3. CDR3 size: 13 residues.

CDR3 DNA sequence: TGTGCCAGCAGCTTCGGTCTAGCGGGAGGGCCGATGTCCTACGAGCAGTACTTC. Its protein product is CASSFGLAGGPMSYEQYF. The J gene is TRBJ2-7, the V gene TRBV7-2; 12 bases fit TRBD2. V was clipped by 3 bases and J by 1 base; unmatched bases: 10. CDR1 is SGHTA, CDR2 FQGNSA, per germline. This CDR3 has 18 residues.

This clone has only a few counts. V usage is TRBV7-9 and J usage is TRBJ1-1, with D possibly TRBD1 on 6 matching bases. CDR1 and CDR2 from the germline V gene are SEHNR and FQNEAQ (reference sequence). Trimming removed 2 bases at V and 0 bases at J, with 16 bases between. The CDR3 has 17 residues. This chain's CDR3 is CASSLPGSTGMNTEAFF. The CDR3 bases are TGTGCCAGCAGCTTACCCGGATCTACAGGGATGAACACTGAAGCTTTCTTT.

The rearrangement links TRBV10-3 to TRBJ1-1; D perhaps matches TRBD1 (5 bases). Germline CDR1 is ENHRY and CDR2 is SYGVKD. Trimming took 1 base from V and 6 from J, leaving 12 bases between them. CDR3 length equals 14 residues. CDR3 in amino acids: CAISEYGGSSEAFF. The DNA of the CDR3 is TGTGCCATCAGTGAGTATGGGGGGAGTTCTGAAGCTTTCTTT.

V usage is TRBV19 and J usage is TRBJ2-7; D is unresolved. CDR1 LNHDA and CDR2 SQIVND come from the germline V gene (reference sequence). Trimming took off 5 bases at V and 0 bases at J, with 11 bases between the two ends. CDR3 size: 14 residues. CDR3 sequence: CASSFRESSYEQYF. CDR3 DNA: TGTGCCAGTAGTTTTCGCGAAAGCTCCTACGAGCAGTACTTC.

J is TRBJ2-2 and V is TRBV7-3; TRBD1 matches at 7 bases. Looked up from germline, CDR1 is SGHTA and CDR2 is FQGTGA. This CDR3 is built from 16 residues. After removal of 5 bases from V and 1 base from J, the junction contained 7 bases not matched to a gene. Here the CDR3 reads CASSTPGQKNTGELFF. The CDR3 DNA sequence: TGTGCCAGCAGCACCCCGGGACAGAAGAACACCGGGGAGCTGTTTTTT.

V and J are TRBV9 and TRBJ2-6, with D possibly being TRBD1 (6 bases). CDR1 is SGDLS, CDR2 YYNGEE, per germline. Trimming left V 3 bases short and J 2 bases short, with 6 bases between. The CDR3 is made up of 14 amino acids. CDR3 in amino acids: CASSDRAGANVLTF. The CDR3 DNA reads TGTGCCAGCAGCGACAGGGCTGGGGCCAACGTCCTGACTTTC.